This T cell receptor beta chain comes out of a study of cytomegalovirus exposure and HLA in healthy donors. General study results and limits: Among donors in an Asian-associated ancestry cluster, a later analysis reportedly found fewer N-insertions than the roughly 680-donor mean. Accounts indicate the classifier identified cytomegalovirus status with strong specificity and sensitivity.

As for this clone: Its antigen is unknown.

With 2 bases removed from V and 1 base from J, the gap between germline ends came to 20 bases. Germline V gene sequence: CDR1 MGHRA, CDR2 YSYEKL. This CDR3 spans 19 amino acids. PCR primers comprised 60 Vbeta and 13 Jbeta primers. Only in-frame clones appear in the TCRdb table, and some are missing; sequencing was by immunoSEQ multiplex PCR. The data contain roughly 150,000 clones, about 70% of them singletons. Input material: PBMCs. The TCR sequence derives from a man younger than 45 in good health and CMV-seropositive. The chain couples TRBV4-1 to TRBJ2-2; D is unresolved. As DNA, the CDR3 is TGCGCCAGCAGCCAAATCACTGGAGCTCAACGAGGGAACACCGGGGAGCTGTTTTTT. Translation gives CASSQITGAQRGNTGELFF.